This T cell receptor beta chain was recorded in a study of tumor and adjacent non-tumor tissue in lung cancer. As for the study in general: Patients comprised 12 adenocarcinoma, a couple of squamous cell carcinoma and 1 small cell lung cancer. Aged about 31 to 80 years, patients included fewer than 11 men and about 5 women with stage I to III disease. Some 4.1 million productive TCRbeta reads were obtained per sample on average.

The template was RNA from unsorted bulk tissue. The library came from three nested PCR rounds adapted from ARM-PCR protocols. TCRdb used MiXCR to reprocess the multiplex PCR reads, holding one entry per CDR3 protein. This sample has tens of thousands of distinct CDR3 sequences, with around four fifths found just once. The CDR3 is 15 amino acids. Overall study results and limits: Significantly higher TCR diversity was found in tumor than normal lung.

A few counts support this clonotype. The antigen is not known. A junction boundary mismatches the germline segment, possibly from a read error. The clonotype originates from a woman between 45 and 60 years old with non-small cell lung cancer. This chain connects TRBV12-3 or TRBV12-4 to TRBJ2-7; D may be TRBD1 or TRBD2 (5 bases each). Sample: lung tumor tissue. The CDR3 nucleotides are TGTGCCTGCAGTTCTTTGGGCGGGCTTCAGGGCGAGCAGTACTTC. It translates to CACSSLGGLQGEQYF.